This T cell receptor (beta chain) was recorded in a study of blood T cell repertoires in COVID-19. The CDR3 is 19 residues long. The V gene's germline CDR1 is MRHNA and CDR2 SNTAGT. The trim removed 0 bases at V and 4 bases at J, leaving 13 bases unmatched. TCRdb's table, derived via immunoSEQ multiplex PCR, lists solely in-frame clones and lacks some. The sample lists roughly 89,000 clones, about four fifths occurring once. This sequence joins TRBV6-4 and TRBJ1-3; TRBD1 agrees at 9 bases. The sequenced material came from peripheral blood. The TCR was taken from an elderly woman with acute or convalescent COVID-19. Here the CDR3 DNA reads TGTGCCAGCAGTGACTCCGGGGGGCGGGACAGGGATGAGGGAAACACCATATATTTT. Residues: CASSDSGGRDRDEGNTIYF.